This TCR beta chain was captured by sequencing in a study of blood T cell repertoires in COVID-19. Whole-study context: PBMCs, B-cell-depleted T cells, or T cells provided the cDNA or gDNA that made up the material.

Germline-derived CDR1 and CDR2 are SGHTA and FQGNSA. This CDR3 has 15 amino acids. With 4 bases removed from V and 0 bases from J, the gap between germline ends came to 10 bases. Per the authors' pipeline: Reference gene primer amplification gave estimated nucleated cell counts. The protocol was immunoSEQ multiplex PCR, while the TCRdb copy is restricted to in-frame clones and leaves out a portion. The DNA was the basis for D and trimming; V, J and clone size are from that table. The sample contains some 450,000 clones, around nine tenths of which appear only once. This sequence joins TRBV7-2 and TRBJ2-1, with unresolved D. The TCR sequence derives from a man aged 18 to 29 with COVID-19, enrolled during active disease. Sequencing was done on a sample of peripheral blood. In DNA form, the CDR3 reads TGTGCCAGCAGCTCCCGACAAAACTCCTACAATGAGCAGTTCTTC. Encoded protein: CASSSRQNSYNEQFF. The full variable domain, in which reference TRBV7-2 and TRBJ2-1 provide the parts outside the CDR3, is GAGVSQSPSNKVTEKGKDVELRCDPISGHTALYWYRQSLGQGLEFLIYFQGNSAPDKSGLPSDRFSAERTGGSVSTLTIQRTQQEDSAVYLCASSSRQNSYNEQFFGPGTRLTVL.